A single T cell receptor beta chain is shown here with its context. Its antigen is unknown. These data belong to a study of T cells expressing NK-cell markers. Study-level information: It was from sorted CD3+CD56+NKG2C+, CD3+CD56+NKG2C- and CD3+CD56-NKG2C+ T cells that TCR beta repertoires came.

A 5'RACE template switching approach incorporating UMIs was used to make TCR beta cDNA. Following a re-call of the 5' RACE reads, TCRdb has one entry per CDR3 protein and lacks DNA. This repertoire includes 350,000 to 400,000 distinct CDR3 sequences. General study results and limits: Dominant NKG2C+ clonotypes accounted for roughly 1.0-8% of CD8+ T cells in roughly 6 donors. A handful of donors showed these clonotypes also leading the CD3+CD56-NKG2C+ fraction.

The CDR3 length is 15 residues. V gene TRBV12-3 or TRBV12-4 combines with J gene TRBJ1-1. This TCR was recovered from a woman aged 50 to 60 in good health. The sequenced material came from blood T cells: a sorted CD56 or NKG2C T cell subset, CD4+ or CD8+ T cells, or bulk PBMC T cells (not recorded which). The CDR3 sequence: CASSMADFSGTEAFF.